This entry lists 20 T cell receptor beta chains sequenced from one sample in a study of CD8 T cells in Susac syndrome. Reverse transcription used roughly 0.5 to 1 ug RNA and random hexamers. TCRdb used MiXCR to reprocess the immunoSEQ multiplex PCR reads, holding one entry per CDR3 protein. Of 120,000 or so distinct CDR3 sequences in the sample, around 94% were seen once. Material: CD8+ T cells from PBMCs. All receptors come from a human donor with Susac syndrome.

The V call is TRBV4-3, the J call TRBJ2-7, with TRBD2 identical over 9 bases. Germline CDR1 is LGHNA and CDR2 is YSLEER. J was trimmed by 3 bases and V by 0 bases; bases with no gene match: 6. CDR3 length: 16 residues. The CDR3 is CASSQDNSGSLYEQYF. CDR3 coding DNA: TGCGCCAGCAGCCAAGACAATAGCGGGAGCCTCTACGAGCAGTACTTC.

The chain carries TRBV12-3 or TRBV12-4 and TRBJ2-1; 8 nucleotides agree with TRBD2. Losses at the gene ends were 7 bases for V and 8 bases for J; bases not matched to a gene: 16. The CDR3 runs to 16 residues. This CDR3 is CASTPSGRHRIDEQFF. Written as DNA, the CDR3 is TGTGCCAGCACCCCTAGCGGGCGCCACCGGATCGATGAGCAGTTCTTC.

V usage is TRBV6-6 and J usage is TRBJ2-1; D unclear. V dropped 0 bases and J dropped 2 bases, with 5 bases sitting between them. CDR1 is MNHNY and CDR2 is SVGAGI in the germline V gene (reference sequence). This CDR3 is 14 amino acids long. The CDR3 loop reads CASSYSGAYNEQFF. DNA of the CDR3: TGTGCCAGCAGTTACTCCGGCGCCTACAATGAGCAGTTCTTC.

In nucleotides, the CDR3 is TGTGCCAGCAGCTTCCGGACCAGCCAAGAGACCCAGTACTTC. Translation: CASSFRTSQETQYF. The chain has TRBV28 and TRBJ2-5; D gene unclear. Germline V gene data show CDR1 as MDHEN and CDR2 as SYDVKM. The V gene lost 6 bases and the J gene lost 1 base, with 12 bases spanning the gap. This CDR3 spans 14 amino acids.

V is TRBV7-3 and J is TRBJ2-3, with 7 positions matching TRBD2. With V trimmed by 5 bases and J by 0 bases, 5 bases remained unmatched. The CDR3 has 15 residues. From germline, CDR1 is SGHTA and CDR2 FQGTGA. The CDR3 loop is CASSVSSGSTDTQYF. CDR3 sequence (DNA): TGTGCCAGCAGCGTCTCTAGCGGTAGCACAGATACGCAGTATTTT.

The rearrangement uses TRBV30 and TRBJ1-1; D uncertain. Deletions cut 1 base from V and 1 base from J, with 4 bases between. Per germline, CDR1 GTSNPN and CDR2 SVGIG (reference sequence). The CDR3 covers 12 residues. CDR3 in amino acids: CAWSDRNTEAFF. CDR3 sequence (DNA): TGTGCCTGGAGTGACAGGAACACTGAAGCTTTCTTT.

The J gene is TRBJ2-7, the V gene TRBV7-9, with 7 bases aligning to TRBD2. Germline V gene data show CDR1 as SEHNR and CDR2 as FQNEAQ (reference sequence). The CDR3 length is 14 residues. Losses at the gene ends were 5 bases for V and 3 bases for J; bases not matched to a gene: 7. CDR3 sequence reads: CASSPREVLYEQYF. CDR3 sequence (DNA): TGTGCCAGCAGCCCCCGGGAGGTTCTCTACGAGCAGTACTTC. Based on the CDR3 plus reference TRBV7-9 and TRBJ2-7, the full variable domain is DTGVSQNPRHKITKRGQNVTFRCDPISEHNRLYWYRQTLGQGPEFLTYFQNEAQLEKSRLLSDRFSAERPKGSFSTLEIQRTEQGDSAMYLCASSPREVLYEQYFGPGTRLTVT.

The chain employs TRBV7-9 and TRBJ2-1; D is tentatively TRBD1 or TRBD2 (5 bases each). The CDR3 has 14 amino acids. Germline V lookup: CDR1 SEHNR, CDR2 FQNEAQ (reference sequence). CDR3: CVGESSRIYNEQFF. CDR3 in DNA: TGTGTGGGGGAGAGCTCCCGGATATACAATGAGCAGTTCTTC. Together with reference TRBV7-9 and TRBJ2-1, the CDR3 gives the full variable domain: DTGVSQNPRHKITKRGQNVTFRCDPISEHNRLYWYRQTLGQGPEFLTYFQNEAQLEKSRLLSDRFSAERPKGSFSTLEIQRTEQGDSAMYLCVGESSRIYNEQFFGPGTRLTVL.

The rearrangement joins TRBV4-3 to TRBJ2-3; D is perhaps TRBD1 or TRBD2 (6 bases each). There are 16 residues in the CDR3. V was clipped by 0 bases and J by 1 base, with 11 bases between them. Germline-derived CDR1 and CDR2 are LGHNA and YSLEER. CDR3 coding DNA: TGCGCCAGCAGCCAAGAGTTCGGGGGCGGCACAGATACGCAGTATTTT. Translating gives CASSQEFGGGTDTQYF.

The gene calls are TRBV6-5 and TRBJ2-2; D is perhaps TRBD1 or TRBD2 (5 bases each). Trimming took off 6 bases at V and 4 bases at J, with 15 bases between the two ends. CDR1 is MNHEY, CDR2 SVGAGI, per germline. The CDR3 runs 15 residues. This CDR3 is CASRLPGLVTGELFF. In DNA form, the CDR3 reads TGTGCCAGCAGACTCCCGGGGCTAGTCACCGGGGAGCTGTTTTTT.

This chain links TRBV7-3 with TRBJ2-2; D is possibly TRBD1 or TRBD2 (6 bases each). The CDR3 totals 16 residues. Looked up from germline, CDR1 is SGHTA and CDR2 is FQGTGA. V was clipped by 2 bases and J by 8 bases, with 18 bases between them. In DNA, the CDR3 is TGTGCCAGCAGCTTATTTACAGGGACTGTTACGGGGGAGCTGTTTTTT. It translates to CASSLFTGTVTGELFF. The full variable domain, in which reference TRBV7-3 and TRBJ2-2 provide the parts outside the CDR3, is GAGVSQTPSNKVTEKGKYVELRCDPISGHTALYWYRQSLGQGPEFLIYFQGTGAADDSGLPNDRFFAVRPEGSVSTLKIQRTERGDSAVYLCASSLFTGTVTGELFFGEGSRLTVL.

The chain employs TRBV7-3 and TRBJ2-1; D might be TRBD2 (5 bases). The CDR3 loop spans 15 amino acids. CDR1 is SGHTA and CDR2 is FQGTGA in the germline V gene. Trimming stripped 0 bases from V and 7 bases from J, with 13 bases between. The CDR3, as DNA: TGTGCCAGCAGCTTAACAGGGAGCAATTATAATGAGCAGTTCTTC. It specifies CASSLTGSNYNEQFF.

The chain has TRBV15 and TRBJ2-1; D tentatively reads TRBD1 or TRBD2 (6 bases each). Trimming cost V 4 bases and J 6 bases, with 10 bases left between them. The CDR3 consists of 13 residues. Per the germline V gene, CDR1 is LNHNV and CDR2 is YYDKDF (reference sequence). CDR3 coding DNA: TGTGCCACCAGCACCGGGGGCCGCAATGAGCAGTTCTTC. Amino acids: CATSTGGRNEQFF.

The rearrangement joins TRBV19 to TRBJ2-1; D is perhaps TRBD1 (6 bases). The CDR3 sequence is 14 residues long. CDR1 and CDR2 from the germline V gene are LNHDA and SQIVND (reference sequence). V lost 5 bases, J lost 2 bases, and 10 bases lay in between. CDR3 in amino acids: CASSYGQTYNEQFF. In DNA, the CDR3 is TGTGCCAGTAGTTACGGACAGACCTACAATGAGCAGTTCTTC.

This clonotype was counted a single time. The CDR3 sequence is CASRGTGEQYF. In DNA, the CDR3 is TGCGCCAGCAGGGGGACTGGCGAGCAGTACTTC. The chain links TRBV5-1 to TRBJ2-7; possible D gene TRBD2, 6 bases. CDR1 is SGHRS and CDR2 is YFSETQ in the germline V gene. V shed 5 bases and J shed 6 bases, with 9 bases lying between them. The CDR3 has 11 residues.

The chain carries TRBV20-1 and TRBJ2-6; a weak D match, TRBD1 (6 bases). V was pared by 3 bases and J by 1 base, with 13 bases between. The CDR3 extends over 16 amino acids. Germline V gene sequence: CDR1 DFQATT, CDR2 SNEGSKA (reference sequence). In DNA form, the CDR3 reads TGCAGTGCTAGGCCCCGAGGACAGTCTGGGGCCAACGTCCTGACTTTC. Protein sequence: CSARPRGQSGANVLTF.

This chain joins TRBV5-1 and TRBJ2-7; 10 bases are a match to TRBD2. Germline trimming cut 5 bases from V and 2 bases from J; bases unmatched to any gene: 4. The CDR3 covers 14 residues. Germline assignment: CDR1 SGHRS and CDR2 YFSETQ. The CDR3 DNA follows: TGCGCCAGCAGATGGACTAGCGGCACCTACGAGCAGTACTTC. It encodes CASRWTSGTYEQYF.

The genes are TRBV20-1 and TRBJ1-5, with 9 positions matching TRBD1. V was clipped by 4 bases and J by 6 bases; unmatched bases: 7. Germline-derived CDR1 and CDR2 are DFQATT and SNEGSKA (reference sequence). The CDR3 has 14 residues. The DNA for the CDR3 is TGCAGTGCTAACACAGGGGGCGCGGGTCAGCCCCAGCATTTT. It specifies CSANTGGAGQPQHF.

This clonotype was picked up a small number of times. The chain combines TRBV6-6 with TRBJ2-1; TRBD1 is a possible D gene (5 bases). V was shortened by 4 bases and J by 6 bases, with 7 bases between the two germline ends. Per the germline V gene, CDR1 is MNHNY and CDR2 is SVGAGI (reference sequence). This CDR3 has 12 amino acids. CDR3 in DNA: TGTGCCAGCAGTTCCGACAGCAATGAGCAGTTCTTC. Amino acid sequence: CASSSDSNEQFF.

This chain uses TRBV11-2 with TRBJ2-5; 9 bases align to TRBD1. There are 15 residues in the CDR3. V dropped 0 bases and J dropped 5; count of bases not matched to a gene: 4. The germline gives CDR1 SGHAT, CDR2 FQNNGV. The CDR3 DNA reads as TGTGCCAGCAGCTTAGAGGGACAGGGATGGGAGACCCAGTACTTC. Amino acids: CASSLEGQGWETQYF. Supplemented by reference TRBV11-2 and TRBJ2-5, the full variable domain reads EAGVAQSPRYKIIEKRQSVAFWCNPISGHATLYWYQQILGQGPKLLIQFQNNGVVDDSQLPKDRFSAERLKGVDSTLKIQPAKLEDSAVYLCASSLEGQGWETQYFGPGTRLLVL.